This T cell receptor beta chain originates from a study of beta chain features in type 1 diabetes. The study, taken as a whole, reports: TCRB CDR3s were moderately but significantly shorter in Type 1 diabetes patients in all four CD4+ subsets.

Turning to this clone: The antigen is not known.

The entirety of the isolated RNA underwent reverse transcription, so expressed TCRB transcripts were sequenced. Sequenced by immunoSEQ multiplex PCR; TCRdb stores in-frame clones only, minus some. The profile shows a few hundred thousand clones, approximately 15% of them singletons. Sequenced sample: naive CD4+ T cells from blood. This clonotype originated in a man aged 25 to 45 with type 1 diabetes.

CDR3 sequence reads: CASSTPQAGRFSEQYF. CDR3 sequence (DNA): TGTGCCAGCAGTACACCCCAGGCAGGGAGGTTCTCCGAGCAGTACTTC. The chain couples TRBV28 to TRBJ2-7; a weak D match, TRBD2 (6 bases). V lost 5 bases, J lost 6 bases, and 23 bases lay in between. Per germline, CDR1 MDHEN and CDR2 SYDVKM. This CDR3 is 16 amino acids long.